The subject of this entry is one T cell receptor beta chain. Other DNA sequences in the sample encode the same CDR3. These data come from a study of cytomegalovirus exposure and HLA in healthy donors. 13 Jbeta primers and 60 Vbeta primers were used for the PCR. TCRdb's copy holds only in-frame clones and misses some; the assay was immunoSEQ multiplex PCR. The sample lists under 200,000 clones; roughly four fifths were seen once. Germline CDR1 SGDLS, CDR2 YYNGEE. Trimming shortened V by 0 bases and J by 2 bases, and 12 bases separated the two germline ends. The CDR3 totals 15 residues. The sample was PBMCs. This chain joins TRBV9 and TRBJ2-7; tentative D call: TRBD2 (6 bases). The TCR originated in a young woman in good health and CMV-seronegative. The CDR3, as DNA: TGTGCCAGCAGCGTAGCTCCCGGGAGAGCCTACGAGCAGTACTTC. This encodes CASSVAPGRAYEQYF.